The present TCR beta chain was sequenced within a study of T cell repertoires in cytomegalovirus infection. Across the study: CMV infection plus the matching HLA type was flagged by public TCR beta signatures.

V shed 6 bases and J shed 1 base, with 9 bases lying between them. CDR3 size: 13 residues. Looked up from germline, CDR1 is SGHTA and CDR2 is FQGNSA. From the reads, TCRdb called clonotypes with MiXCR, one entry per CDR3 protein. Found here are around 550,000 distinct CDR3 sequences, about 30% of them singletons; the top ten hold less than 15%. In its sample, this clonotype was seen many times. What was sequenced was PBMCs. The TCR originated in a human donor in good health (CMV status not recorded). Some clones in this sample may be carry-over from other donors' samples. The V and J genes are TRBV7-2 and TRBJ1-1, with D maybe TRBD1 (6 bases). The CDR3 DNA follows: TGTGCCAGCAGACCACAGGGGAACACTGAAGCTTTCTTT. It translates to CASRPQGNTEAFF.